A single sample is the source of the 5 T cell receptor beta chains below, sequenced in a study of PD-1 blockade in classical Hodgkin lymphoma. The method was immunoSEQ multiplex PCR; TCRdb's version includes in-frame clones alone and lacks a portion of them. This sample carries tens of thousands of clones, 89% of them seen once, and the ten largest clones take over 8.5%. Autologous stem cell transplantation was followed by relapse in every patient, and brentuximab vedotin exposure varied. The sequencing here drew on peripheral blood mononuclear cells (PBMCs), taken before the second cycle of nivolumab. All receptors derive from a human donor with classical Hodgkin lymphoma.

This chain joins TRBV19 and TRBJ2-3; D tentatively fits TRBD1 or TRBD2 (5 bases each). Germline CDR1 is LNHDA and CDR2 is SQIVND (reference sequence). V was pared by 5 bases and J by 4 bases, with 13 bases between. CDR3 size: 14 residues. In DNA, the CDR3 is TGTGCCAGTAGTCCCGGGACCCGGCCAGATACGCAGTATTTT. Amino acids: CASSPGTRPDTQYF.

The CDR3 region has the DNA TGTGCCAGCAGTCAAAGGGGAATTCAGCCCCAGCATTTT. This gives the protein CASSQRGIQPQHF. The rearrangement links TRBV27 to TRBJ1-5; perhaps TRBD1 as D (5 bases). V was trimmed by 5 bases and J by 6 bases, leaving 11 bases between them. CDR3 size: 13 residues. The germline CDR1 and CDR2 sequences are MNHEY and SMNVEV (reference sequence).

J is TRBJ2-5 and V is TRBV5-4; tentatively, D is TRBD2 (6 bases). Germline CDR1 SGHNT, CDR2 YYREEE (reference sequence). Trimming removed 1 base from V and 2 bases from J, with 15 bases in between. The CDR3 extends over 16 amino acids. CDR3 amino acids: CASSLKRGSFQETQYF. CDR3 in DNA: TGTGCCAGCAGCTTGAAACGGGGGAGCTTTCAAGAGACCCAGTACTTC.

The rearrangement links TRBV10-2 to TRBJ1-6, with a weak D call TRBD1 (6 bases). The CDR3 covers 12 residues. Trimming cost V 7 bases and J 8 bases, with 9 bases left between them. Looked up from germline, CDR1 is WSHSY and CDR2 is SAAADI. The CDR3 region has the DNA TGCGCCAGCACGGCAGGGGATTCACCCCTCCACTTT. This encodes CASTAGDSPLHF.

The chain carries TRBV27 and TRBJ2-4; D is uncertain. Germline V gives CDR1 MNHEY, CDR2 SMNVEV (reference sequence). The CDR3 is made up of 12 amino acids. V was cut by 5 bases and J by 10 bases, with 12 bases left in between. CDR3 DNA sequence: TGTGCCAGCAGTCCCCCCGTTTGGATTCAGTACTTC. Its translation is CASSPPVWIQYF.